This TCR beta chain was retrieved from a study of lymphopenia after photon versus proton radiotherapy. As for this clone: Its antigen is unknown.

V lost 3 bases and J lost 5, with 14 bases in between. CDR3 size: 14 residues. CDR1 is SGHDT, CDR2 YYEEEE, per germline. Assay: immunoSEQ multiplex PCR; the TCRdb copy retains only in-frame clones and omits some. The sample holds around 150,000 clones, 88% seen once. Study-wide results and caveats: Oligoclonal CD8+ Temra expansion after nadir drove photon patients' diversity drop.

The rearrangement uses TRBV5-6 and TRBJ1-1; D is perhaps TRBD1 (6 bases). Sample: peripheral blood, taken from a patient treated with photon-based radiotherapy. The sequence came from a man between 50 and 59 years old with gastric cancer. The CDR3 reads CASSSEGGWTEAFF. The CDR3 DNA reads as TGTGCCAGCAGCTCGGAGGGGGGCTGGACTGAAGCTTTCTTT.